This T cell receptor beta chain was sequenced for a study of CD8+ T cells in alopecia areata. V was clipped by 5 bases and J by 9 bases; unmatched bases: 9. CDR3 length equals 15 residues. CDR1 SEHNR and CDR2 FQNEAQ come from the germline V gene (reference sequence). RNA extraction and reverse transcription yielded cDNA as sequencing template. The protocol was immunoSEQ multiplex PCR, while the TCRdb copy is restricted to in-frame clones and leaves out a portion. The table includes 180,000 or so clones, roughly 60% detected once. The TCR was taken from a human donor with alopecia areata. Specimen: CD4+ T cells sorted from blood, collected at week 0. The rearrangement links TRBV7-9 to TRBJ1-6, with 8 bases aligning to TRBD1. In nucleotides, the CDR3 is TGTGCCAGCAGCAAAGGACAGGGTTCGGGTTCACCCCTCCACTTT. Protein: CASSKGQGSGSPLHF.